A selection of T cell receptor beta chains follows, all from one sample in a study of metastatic and nonmetastatic thyroid tumors. TCRdb redid the clone calls on the PCR reads using MiXCR. The sample contains approximately 40,000 clones, roughly 27% of which appear only once. Sequences were obtained from blood. These receptors all come from a male donor with papillary thyroid cancer or a benign thyroid nodule (not recorded which). Some clones in this sample may be carry-over from other donors' samples. CDR3s include the opening cysteine and the closing phenylalanine or tryptophan. The order of the fields is clone size, J gene, D gene, V gene, CDR3 protein, CDR3 DNA. D genes are given only for firm matches. Not all rows give a size; the values are once, few, many and, for expanded clones, a class.

.	TRBJ2-6	.	TRBV5-1	CASSPEYSGANVLTF	TGCGCCAGCAGCCCCGAGTACTCTGGGGCCAACGTCCTGACTTTC
few	TRBJ2-7	TRBD1	TRBV20-1	CSARHRDRGPYEQYF	TGCAGTGCTAGACACCGGGACAGGGGGCCCTACGAGCAGTACTTC
.	TRBJ2-2	.	TRBV7-9	CASSLAGELFF	TGTGCCAGCAGCTTAGCCGGGGAGCTGTTTTTT
many	TRBJ1-5	.	TRBV3-1	CASSPPRNQPQHF	TGTGCCAGCAGCCCCCCGCGCAATCAGCCCCAGCATTTT
many	TRBJ1-2	.	TRBV28	CASSYRDTSYGYTF	TGTGCCAGCAGTTATAGGGACACGAGTTATGGCTACACCTTC
.	TRBJ1-5	.	TRBV20-1	CSARDWGRQLNQPQHF	TGCAGTGCTAGAGATTGGGGAAGGCAACTTAATCAGCCCCAGCATTTT
.	TRBJ1-5	.	TRBV20-1	CSARGQGISNQPQHF	TGCAGTGCTAGGGGTCAGGGGATTAGCAATCAGCCCCAGCATTTT
few	TRBJ2-7	.	TRBV6-6	CASSYLWTADSYEQYF	TGTGCCAGCAGTTACTTGTGGACAGCAGACTCCTACGAGCAGTACTTC
medium-sized	TRBJ2-3	TRBD1	TRBV6-4	CASSEGQGADTQYF	TGTGCCAGCAGTGAGGGACAGGGGGCAGATACGCAGTATTTT
large	TRBJ2-5	.	TRBV7-6	CASSPGETQYF	TGTGCCAGCAGCCCTGGTGAGACCCAGTACTTC
many	TRBJ2-2	TRBD2	TRBV7-8	CASSLVRLAGNTGELFF	TGTGCCAGCAGCTTAGTGAGACTAGCGGGTAACACCGGGGAGCTGTTTTTT
few	TRBJ2-1	TRBD2	TRBV28	CASRPPHGGREGEQFF	TGTGCCAGCAGGCCCCCCCACGGGGGGAGAGAGGGTGAGCAGTTCTTC
few	TRBJ1-1	.	TRBV27	CASSLSGGNTEAFF	TGTGCCAGCAGTTTATCAGGCGGGAACACTGAAGCTTTCTTT
many	TRBJ1-5	.	TRBV19	CASSIMAVENQPQHF	TGTGCCAGTAGTATAATGGCAGTGGAAAATCAGCCCCAGCATTTT
many	TRBJ2-2	TRBD1	TRBV5-1	CASSSGQNPNTGELFF	TGCGCCAGCAGTTCGGGACAGAACCCGAACACCGGGGAGCTGTTTTTT
.	TRBJ1-5	.	TRBV7-2	CASSLGPNQPQHF	TGTGCCAGCAGCTTAGGACCGAATCAGCCCCAGCATTTT
.	TRBJ2-7	TRBD2	TRBV5-4	CARVLAGSYEQYF	TGTGCCCGCGTACTAGCGGGCTCCTACGAGCAGTACTTC
few	TRBJ1-2	.	TRBV12-3/TRBV12-4	CASSPARTNYGYTF	TGTGCCAGCAGTCCCGCCAGAACTAACTATGGCTACACCTTC
many	TRBJ2-7	TRBD2	TRBV5-4	CASGLAGSYEQYF	TGTGCCAGCGGACTAGCGGGCTCCTACGAGCAGTACTTC
.	TRBJ1-2	.	TRBV20-1	CSGRDGSYGYTF	TGCAGTGGAAGGGACGGTAGCTATGGCTACACCTTC
many	TRBJ1-5	TRBD1	TRBV19	CASSIRQGTGGQPQHF	TGTGCCAGTAGTATAAGACAGGGAACGGGGGGTCAGCCCCAGCATTTT
many	TRBJ2-3	.	TRBV5-1	CASSPGTTHGDTQYF	TGCGCCAGCAGCCCAGGGACGACCCACGGAGATACGCAGTATTTT
few	TRBJ2-1	.	TRBV27	CASSLSTVAGEQFF	TGTGCCAGCAGTTTATCCACAGTGGCGGGAGAGCAGTTCTTC
many	TRBJ1-5	.	TRBV12-3/TRBV12-4	CASREFSNQPQHF	TGTGCCAGCAGGGAGTTTAGCAATCAGCCCCAGCATTTT
many	TRBJ2-7	.	TRBV2	CASSEALPGTTYEQYF	TGTGCCAGCAGTGAAGCGCTTCCAGGGACAACCTACGAGCAGTACTTC
once	TRBJ2-4	.	TRBV20-1	CSARTRGKNIQYF	TGCAGTGCTAGGACCCGGGGCAAAAACATTCAGTACTTC
.	TRBJ1-6	TRBD1	TRBV7-8	CASSTGGEESPLHF	TGTGCCAGCAGCACAGGGGGAGAAGAGTCACCCCTCCACTTT
.	TRBJ2-3	.	TRBV20-1	CSAPPHGGNTQYF	TGCAGTGCTCCTCCCCACGGAGGGAATACGCAGTATTTT